The next 12 T cell receptor beta chains were all read from a single sample in a study of T cells after yellow fever vaccination. MiXCR, run by TCRdb on the 5' RACE reads, gives a single entry per CDR3 protein. The table has a few hundred thousand distinct CDR3 sequences, around 6.5% seen once. Sequenced material: PBMCs, taken 5 days after the yellow fever booster vaccination. The receptors originated from a man aged 25 to 40 who received the YFV17D yellow fever vaccine.

There are a few counts of this clonotype. The rearrangement uses TRBV7-6 and TRBJ2-1, with unresolved D. This CDR3 contains 16 residues. The V and J ends lost 6 bases and 0 bases respectively, with 15 bases between them. Germline loops: CDR1 SGHVS, CDR2 FNYEAQ. The CDR3, as DNA: TGTGCCAGCAGTTCACCCGGAACCGGCTCCTACAATGAGCAGTTCTTC. Translated: CASSSPGTGSYNEQFF.

This sequence joins TRBV4-3 and TRBJ2-7; weak D call: TRBD2 (6 bases). The CDR3 consists of 14 residues. V was shortened by 1 base and J by 7 bases, with 14 bases between the two germline ends. Germline assignment: CDR1 LGHNA and CDR2 YSLEER. In DNA, the CDR3 is TGCGCCAGCAGCCAAGTGTCGGGGGACGGGGAGCAGTACTTC. It specifies CASSQVSGDGEQYF.

The rearrangement uses TRBV15 and TRBJ2-1; possible D gene TRBD2, 5 bases. In germline, CDR1 is LNHNV, CDR2 YYDKDF (reference sequence). This CDR3 is 15 amino acids long. The V gene lost 0 bases and the J gene lost 8 bases, with 14 bases spanning the gap. Here the CDR3 DNA reads TGTGCCACCAGCAGAGATCGGACTCCAAGGTATGAGCAGTTCTTC. Its protein product is CATSRDRTPRYEQFF.

This clonotype was recorded at least ten times. V and J are TRBV4-3 and TRBJ2-5; 8 bases fit TRBD2. This CDR3 has 16 amino acids. The ends lost 1 base at V and 4 bases at J; junction bases unmatched: 8. Germline CDR1 and CDR2: LGHNA and YSLEER. CDR3 sequence: CASSQGRGVIGETQYF. DNA of the CDR3: TGCGCCAGCAGCCAAGGGCGGGGGGTGATAGGAGAGACCCAGTACTTC.

This clonotype was seen only a few times. This rearrangement joins TRBV5-6 to TRBJ2-3; 9 bases match TRBD1. V shed 4 bases and J 9 bases; nucleotides not matched to a gene: 9. The germline V gene encodes CDR1 SGHDT and CDR2 YYEEEE. There are 14 residues in the CDR3. For the CDR3, the DNA is TGTGCCAGCAGCCCGGGACAGGGAGCGGGGACGCAGTATTTT. Encoded protein: CASSPGQGAGTQYF.

This clonotype was seen more than once but under ten times. CDR3 sequence reads: CASSLAGGHTDTQYF. The CDR3, as DNA: TGCGCCAGCAGCTTGGCCGGAGGACACACAGATACGCAGTATTTT. The chain links TRBV5-1 to TRBJ2-3; D may match TRBD1 or TRBD2 (5 bases each). The CDR3 covers 15 residues. Germline CDR1 and CDR2: SGHRS and YFSETQ. V was shortened by 0 bases and J by 2 bases, with 10 bases between the two germline ends.

The V call is TRBV15, the J call TRBJ2-5, with 9 bases aligning to TRBD2. Per germline, CDR1 LNHNV and CDR2 YYDKDF (reference sequence). The CDR3 contains 14 residues. After removal of 7 bases from V and 7 bases from J, the junction contained 10 bases not matched to a gene. DNA for the CDR3: TGTGCCACCAATGCTCAGCGGGGGGCAGGGACCCAGTACTTC. Protein product: CATNAQRGAGTQYF.

The chain uses TRBV20-1 and TRBJ2-7; the D call may be TRBD1 or TRBD2 (5 bases each). CDR1 and CDR2 from the germline V gene are DFQATT and SNEGSKA (reference sequence). The CDR3 has 16 residues. Trimming took 0 bases from V and 3 from J, leaving 18 bases between them. CDR3 amino acids: CSARESGAPTFYEQYF. The CDR3 DNA follows: TGCAGTGCTAGAGAATCCGGGGCTCCTACCTTCTACGAGCAGTACTTC.

The chain carries TRBV7-2 and TRBJ2-7; TRBD2 agrees at 11 bases. The CDR3 is made up of 15 amino acids. V was clipped by 2 bases and J by 3 bases; unmatched bases: 3. In germline, CDR1 is SGHTA, CDR2 FQGNSA. The CDR3 DNA is TGTGCCAGCAGCTTAATGGGGACTAGCGGCTACGAGCAGTACTTC. As protein: CASSLMGTSGYEQYF. The full variable domain, completed using reference TRBV7-2 and TRBJ2-7, is GAGVSQSPSNKVTEKGKDVELRCDPISGHTALYWYRQSLGQGLEFLIYFQGNSAPDKSGLPSDRFSAERTGGSVSTLTIQRTQQEDSAVYLCASSLMGTSGYEQYFGPGTRLTVT.

The sample holds a few counts of this clonotype. The rearrangement uses TRBV7-9 and TRBJ2-7, with unresolved D. From germline, CDR1 is SEHNR and CDR2 FQNEAQ (reference sequence). The CDR3 totals 14 residues. Trimming cost V 2 bases and J 3 bases, with 11 bases left between them. The CDR3 protein is CASSLTGFFYEQYF. The DNA of the CDR3 is TGTGCCAGCAGCTTAACCGGGTTTTTCTACGAGCAGTACTTC.

This clonotype was seen many times. The gene calls are TRBV27 and TRBJ1-2; TRBD1 agrees at 7 bases. Germline V gene sequence: CDR1 MNHEY, CDR2 SMNVEV (reference sequence). J was trimmed by 0 bases and V by 6 bases; bases with no gene match: 4. The CDR3 runs to 14 residues. CDR3 nucleotide sequence: TGTGCCAGCAGCCGGGACAGAACTAACTATGGCTACACCTTC. Its protein product is CASSRDRTNYGYTF.

This clonotype was recorded a few times. The chain has TRBV15 and TRBJ1-5, with a weak D call TRBD1 (6 bases). There are 15 residues in the CDR3. The germline V gene encodes CDR1 LNHNV and CDR2 YYDKDF (reference sequence). V lost 6 bases and J lost 3, with 15 bases in between. The DNA for the CDR3 is TGTGCCACCAGTGGGCGGGGGGCAAACAATCAGCCCCAGCATTTT. Amino acid sequence: CATSGRGANNQPQHF.